The sequence of this T cell receptor (beta chain) was determined in a study of T cell repertoires in cytomegalovirus infection. The overall study: Researchers turned to recently identified HLA-C-restricted CMV epitopes as well as well-studied HLA-B-restricted ones. The public TCR beta signatures pointed to both CMV infection and matching HLA type.

As regards this clonotype: The antigen remains undetermined.

V was pared by 3 bases and J by 8 bases, with 14 bases between. This CDR3 comprises 14 residues. CDR1 is LGHDT and CDR2 is YNNKEL in the germline V gene (reference sequence). TCRdb ran MiXCR on the reads and lists one entry per CDR3 protein. The table has fewer than 1,000,000 distinct CDR3 sequences, around 32% seen once. This TCR was sampled from a human donor in good health (CMV status not recorded). Some clones in this sample may be carry-over from other donors' samples. This sequence joins TRBV3-1 and TRBJ2-1; no clear D. The specimen was cultured CD8+ T cells from PBMCs, collected from culture after CMV antigen stimulation. As DNA, the CDR3 is TGTGCCAGCAGCCAGACCGGCCCTCCCCATGAGCAGTTCTTC. This encodes CASSQTGPPHEQFF.